Below, one T cell receptor (beta chain) is given with its context. The sample originates from a study of T-cell reconstitution after alpha-beta-depleted transplantation in children. Library preparation (for TCRbeta) was performed with unique molecular identifiers. TCRdb ran MiXCR on the PCR reads and lists one entry per CDR3 protein. Of over 200,000 distinct CDR3 sequences detected, about 11% appear once; the ten largest clones hold 25% to 30%. The sequencing used PBMCs, collected before TCRalphabeta/CD19-depleted stem cell transplant. This receptor was obtained from a child less than two years old with acute myeloid leukemia, due to receive a stem cell transplant.

In DNA, the CDR3 is TGTGCCAGCCAAAGGGCAGGGGCCAACGTCCTGACTTTC. Amino acids: CASQRAGANVLTF. The rearrangement joins TRBV3-1 to TRBJ2-6; D is undetermined. This CDR3 has 13 residues. Trimming removed 8 bases at V and 4 bases at J, with 9 bases between. Germline-derived CDR1 and CDR2 are LGHDT and YNNKEL (reference sequence).